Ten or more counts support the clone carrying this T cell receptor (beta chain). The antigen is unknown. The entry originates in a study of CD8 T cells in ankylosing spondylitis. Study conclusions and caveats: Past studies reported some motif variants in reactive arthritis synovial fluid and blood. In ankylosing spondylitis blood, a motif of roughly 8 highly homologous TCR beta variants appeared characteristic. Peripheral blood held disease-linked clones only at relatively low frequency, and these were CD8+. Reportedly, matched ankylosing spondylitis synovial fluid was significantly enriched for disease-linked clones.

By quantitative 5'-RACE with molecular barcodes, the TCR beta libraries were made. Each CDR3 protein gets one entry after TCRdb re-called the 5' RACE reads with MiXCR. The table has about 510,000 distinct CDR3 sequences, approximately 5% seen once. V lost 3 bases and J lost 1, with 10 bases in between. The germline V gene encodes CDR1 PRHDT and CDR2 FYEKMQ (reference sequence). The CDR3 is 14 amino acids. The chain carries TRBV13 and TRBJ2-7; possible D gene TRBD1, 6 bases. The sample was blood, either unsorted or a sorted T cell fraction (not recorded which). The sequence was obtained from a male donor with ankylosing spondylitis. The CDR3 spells CASSFGDNSYEQYF. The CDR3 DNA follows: TGTGCCAGCAGCTTCGGGGACAATTCCTACGAGCAGTACTTC. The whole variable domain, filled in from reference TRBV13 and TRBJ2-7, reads AAGVIQSPRHLIKEKRETATLKCYPIPRHDTVYWYQQGPGQDPQFLISFYEKMQSDKGSIPDRFSAQQFSDYHSELNMSSLELGDSALYFCASSFGDNSYEQYFGPGTRLTVT.